This note documents a single TCR beta chain sequence. This clone was observed a few times. It lacks a known antigen. No per-base quality is available; no much larger clone lies one base away. TCRbeta CDR3 regions were amplified from genomic DNA using the immunoSEQ Assay, a bias-controlled multiplex PCR. As for the authors' bioinformatics: The number of nucleated cells in each sample was estimated by amplification of reference gene primers within the assay. Sequence reads were collapsed and filtered to measure the absolute abundance of every unique TCRbeta CDR3 rearrangement. For each sample, productive Simpson clonality was calculated as the square root of Simpson's diversity index across productive rearrangements. The table was pulled from immuneACCESS by TCRdb, which kept in-frame rearrangements only. Such tables lose some clones; where checked, under half of the loss comes from unresolved V genes, and the rest has no known cause. V, J and clone size are those of that table, while D and trimming were read from the DNA. The sample yields roughly 70,000 clones; roughly 80% were counted once. The ten most abundant clones make up over 15% of the sample.

The data were obtained in a study of blood T cell repertoires in COVID-19 (dated by TCRdb to about 2020). Background for the entire study: The collaborator samples originated in the United States, Italy and Spain and spanned the acute and convalescent phases of COVID-19. Samples came from the ongoing ImmuneRACE study (first 160 participants) plus 1,254 subjects from 6 global collaborators. The repertoires were made available in a free public database intended to serve as a resource for research on the immune response to SARS-CoV-2. The dataset comprised deeply sampled blood TCRbeta repertoires from subjects exposed to, actively infected with, or recovered from COVID-19. Where available, HLA class I and class II types were taken from metadata supplied by the sample provider and were not determined by assay-based typing. The material from the prospective study consisted of cDNA or gDNA derived from T cells, B-cell-depleted T cells, or PBMCs. The sample metadata nearly always contained a de-identified subject ID, COVID-19 status, age in years and sex. Study-wide conclusions, independent of this receptor: The quantity of clinical and demographic metadata differed by source and by participant and was supplied without curation.

At the junction V is shortened by 4 bases and J by 4 bases; bases outside the gene matches: 8. Via the germline V gene, CDR1 is SGHRS and CDR2 YFSETQ. The CDR3 measures 15 amino acids from cysteine to phenylalanine. Left in the record is the CDR3 DNA by itself, 45 bases read in frame from the first base. Samples from volunteer blood donors who had recovered from COVID-19 were contributed by a second Seattle source. The collaborating institutions used their own protocols to collect whole blood in K2EDTA tubes. Collaborator samples were shipped for TCRbeta analysis as frozen whole blood, isolated PBMCs, or DNA extracted from either sample type.

The source of this sequence is a man between 65 and 85 years old who had recovered from COVID-19. Specimen: peripheral blood. The sequence is built from TRBV5-1 and TRBJ2-3; TRBD1 matches 8 bases in the middle. The nucleotide sequence is given as TGCGCCAGCAGCCCGAGGACAGGGAGCGCAGATACGCAGTATTTT. Its protein product is CASSPRTGSADTQYF.